The 15 T cell receptor beta chains presented below share a single source sample, sequenced in a study of Graves' ophthalmopathy and Graves' hyperthyroidism. Amplification from RNA transcripts yielded the TCR beta CDR3 regions. First-round RT-PCR with HTBI primers preceded a second-round multiplex PCR. TCRdb redid the calling of the multiplex PCR reads with MiXCR, one entry per CDR3 protein. The data show 500,000 to 700,000 distinct CDR3 sequences, with 35% to 40% seen just once and around 4% held by the top ten. Source material: peripheral blood or thyroid tissue (not recorded which). The receptors come from an adult man with Graves' hyperthyroidism.

This clonotype was observed many times. The gene calls are TRBV15 and TRBJ1-4; 8 bases align to TRBD1. The CDR3 consists of 18 residues. The junction had 13 bases not matched to a gene; V was cut back by 0 bases and J by 7 bases. From germline, CDR1 is LNHNV and CDR2 YYDKDF (reference sequence). CDR3 sequence reads: CATSRDKYRDRSFEKLFF. The CDR3, as DNA: TGTGCCACCAGCAGAGATAAATATCGGGACAGGTCTTTTGAAAAACTGTTTTTT.

The J gene is TRBJ2-7, the V gene TRBV5-8, with 10 bases matching TRBD2. The V gene's germline CDR1 is SGHTS and CDR2 YDEGEE. The CDR3 covers 15 residues. After removal of 4 bases from V and 5 bases from J, the junction contained 9 bases not matched to a gene. For the CDR3, the DNA is TGTGCCAGCAGCGGCGGACTAGCGGCCCCAAACGAGCAGTACTTC. Protein product: CASSGGLAAPNEQYF.

This chain connects TRBV2 to TRBJ2-6; D assignment may be TRBD1 or TRBD2 (6 bases each). The V gene lost 3 bases and the J gene lost 4 bases, with 13 bases spanning the gap. Germline values: CDR1 SNHLY, CDR2 FYNNEI. The CDR3 extends over 16 amino acids. The CDR3 nucleotides read TGTGCCAGCAGTGACATCGGGGGCACCGGGGCCAACGTCCTGACTTTC. Its translation: CASSDIGGTGANVLTF.

This clonotype was counted at least ten times. V gene TRBV14 combines with J gene TRBJ2-7; D possibly matches TRBD1 or TRBD2 (5 bases each). Germline values: CDR1 SGHDN, CDR2 FVKESK. The CDR3 totals 13 residues. Trimming removed 5 bases at V and 9 bases at J, with 17 bases between. CDR3 DNA sequence: TGTGCCAGCAGCACCCGGGACGCCCGGGTGCAGTACTTC. This encodes CASSTRDARVQYF.

This clonotype has at least ten counts. The genes are TRBV19 and TRBJ1-5; D is unresolved. Trimming cost V 1 base and J 7 bases, with 5 bases left between them. CDR1 is LNHDA and CDR2 is SQIVND in the germline V gene (reference sequence). This CDR3 is 12 amino acids long. The CDR3 bases are TGTGCCAGTAGTATAGCTATGCAGCCCCAGCATTTT. Protein: CASSIAMQPQHF.

The V call is TRBV4-2, the J call TRBJ2-7; 10 nucleotides line up with TRBD1. CDR1 and CDR2 (germline): LGHNA, YNFKEQ. With V trimmed by 5 bases and J by 7 bases, 8 bases remained unmatched. This CDR3 has 14 residues. Here the CDR3 DNA reads TGTGCCAGCAGCGACCGACAGGGGGCTGGGGAGCAGTACTTC. The encoded protein is CASSDRQGAGEQYF.

This clonotype appeared many times. The gene calls are TRBV7-9 and TRBJ1-2; the D gene is possibly TRBD1 (5 bases). V was clipped by 2 bases and J by 0 bases, with 10 bases between them. CDR1 is SEHNR, CDR2 FQNEAQ, per germline (reference sequence). The CDR3 runs 15 residues. DNA for the CDR3: TGTGCCAGCAGCTTATTAACAGGATCTAACTATGGCTACACCTTC. As protein: CASSLLTGSNYGYTF. Together with reference TRBV7-9 and TRBJ1-2, the CDR3 gives the full variable domain: DTGVSQNPRHKITKRGQNVTFRCDPISEHNRLYWYRQTLGQGPEFLTYFQNEAQLEKSRLLSDRFSAERPKGSFSTLEIQRTEQGDSAMYLCASSLLTGSNYGYTFGSGTRLTVV.

The chain uses TRBV7-2 and TRBJ1-2; D is ambiguous. Trimming removed 6 bases from V and 0 bases from J, with 14 bases in between. The CDR3 contains 15 residues. The V gene's germline CDR1 is SGHTA and CDR2 FQGNSA. CDR3 DNA: TGTGCCAGCAGGAGCATAGGCAGCGCTAACTATGGCTACACCTTC. It specifies CASRSIGSANYGYTF.

There are many counts of this clonotype. The CDR3 protein is CASRPWTADQPQHF. For the CDR3, the DNA is TGTGCCAGCAGACCTTGGACAGCCGATCAGCCCCAGCATTTT. The rearrangement uses TRBV2 and TRBJ1-5; weak D call: TRBD1 (6 bases). CDR3 length: 14 residues. The V end lost 6 bases, the J end lost 5 bases, and 14 bases lay between the germline ends. CDR1 and CDR2 from the germline V gene are SNHLY and FYNNEI. Looking up the rest from reference TRBV2 and TRBJ1-5 gives the full variable domain: EPEVTQTPSHQVTQMGQEVILRCVPISNHLYFYWYRQILGQKVEFLVSFYNNEISEKSEIFDDQFSVERPDGSNFTLKIRSTKLEDSAMYFCASRPWTADQPQHFGDGTRLSIL.

As DNA, the CDR3 is TGTGCCAGCAGTAGGTGGGGGCAGGGCTCGAGCACCGGGGAGCTGTTTTTT. It is translated as CASSRWGQGSSTGELFF. V and J are TRBV6-5 and TRBJ2-2; D perhaps matches TRBD1 (6 bases). Germline assignment: CDR1 MNHEY and CDR2 SVGAGI. V was cut by 5 bases and J by 4 bases, with 20 bases left in between. The CDR3 covers 17 residues.

The rearrangement uses TRBV19 and TRBJ1-2; D remains unclear. The CDR3 loop spans 13 amino acids. The ends were cut back, 3 bases at V and 13 bases at J, with 18 bases in the middle. CDR1 is LNHDA, CDR2 SQIVND, per germline (reference sequence). The CDR3 loop is CASSIGFGYDCTF. The CDR3 coding sequence is TGTGCCAGTAGTATCGGGTTCGGCTATGACTGCACCTTC.

This clonotype was seen a few times. The gene calls are TRBV24-1 and TRBJ2-3, with a possible D match to TRBD1 (6 bases). Germline assignment: CDR1 KGHDR and CDR2 SFDVKD. V was trimmed by 3 bases and J by 6 bases, leaving 12 bases between them. The CDR3 sequence is 14 residues long. CDR3 sequence (DNA): TGTGCCACCAGTGATGCAACAGGGAGTGATACGCAGTATTTT. Its translation is CATSDATGSDTQYF.

V usage is TRBV5-1 and J usage is TRBJ1-4; 8 bases are a match to TRBD1. The CDR3 has 17 residues. The J segment lost 5 bases and the V segment lost 2 bases, leaving 11 bases of the junction unmatched. Germline values: CDR1 SGHRS, CDR2 YFSETQ. CDR3 nucleotides: TGCGCCAGCAGCTTCTCCGGGACAGGTGCCCACAATGAAAAACTGTTTTTT. Translated, it gives CASSFSGTGAHNEKLFF.

The J gene is TRBJ2-5, the V gene TRBV29-1, with D perhaps matching TRBD1 or TRBD2 (6 bases each). The ends were cut back, 8 bases at V and 4 bases at J, with 14 bases in the middle. This CDR3 spans 12 amino acids. CDR1 is SQVTM, CDR2 ANQGSEA, per germline. CDR3 sequence: CSFGGSAETQYF. The DNA of the CDR3 is TGCAGCTTCGGGGGCAGCGCAGAGACCCAGTACTTC.

This chain connects TRBV7-2 to TRBJ1-2, with TRBD1 as a possible D gene (5 bases). Germline CDR1 is SGHTA and CDR2 is FQGNSA. The CDR3 contains 12 residues. V was shortened by 5 bases and J by 4 bases, with 8 bases between the two germline ends. The CDR3 is CASSPGIYGYTF. Written as DNA, the CDR3 is TGTGCCAGCAGCCCAGGGATCTATGGCTACACCTTC.